The clone carrying this T cell receptor (beta chain) was found once. As originally analysed: Nucleated cell number was recorded as an estimate derived from reference gene primer amplification. Libraries were prepared by immunoSEQ multiplex PCR; TCRdb keeps only in-frame clonotypes and omits some of them. That table furnishes V, J and clone size, whereas the DNA furnished D and trimming. Of 250,000 to 300,000 clones in the sample, 65% to 90% were seen once. Germline V gene sequence: CDR1 SGDLS, CDR2 YYNGEE. This CDR3 is built from 15 residues. V was pared by 3 bases and J by 4 bases, with 14 bases between. This specimen comes from a study of blood T cell repertoires in COVID-19. Study context: The cDNA or gDNA used as material had been derived from T cells, B-cell-depleted T cells, or PBMCs.

This TCR was sampled from a woman in her seventies with COVID-19, enrolled during active disease. The specimen was peripheral blood. This chain joins TRBV9 and TRBJ2-1; maybe TRBD1 (5 bases). CDR3 protein: CASSAPWGLYNEQFF. In DNA, the CDR3 is TGTGCCAGCAGCGCGCCATGGGGCCTATACAATGAGCAGTTCTTC.